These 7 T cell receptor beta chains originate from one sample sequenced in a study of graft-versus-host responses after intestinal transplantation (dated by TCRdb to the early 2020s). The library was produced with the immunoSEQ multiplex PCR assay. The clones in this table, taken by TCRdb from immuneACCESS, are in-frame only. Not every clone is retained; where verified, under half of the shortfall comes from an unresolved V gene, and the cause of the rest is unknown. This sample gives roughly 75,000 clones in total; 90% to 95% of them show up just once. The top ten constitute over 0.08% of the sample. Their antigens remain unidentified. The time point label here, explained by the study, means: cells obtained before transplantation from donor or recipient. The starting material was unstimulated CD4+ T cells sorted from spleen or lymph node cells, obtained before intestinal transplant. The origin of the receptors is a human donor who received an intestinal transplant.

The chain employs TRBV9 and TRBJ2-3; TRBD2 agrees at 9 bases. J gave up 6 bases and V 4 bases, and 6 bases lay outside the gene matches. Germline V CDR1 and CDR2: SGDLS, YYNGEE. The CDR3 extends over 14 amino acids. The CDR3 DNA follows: TGTGCCAGCAGCTTCACTAGCGGGCCCGATACGCAGTATTTT. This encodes CASSFTSGPDTQYF.

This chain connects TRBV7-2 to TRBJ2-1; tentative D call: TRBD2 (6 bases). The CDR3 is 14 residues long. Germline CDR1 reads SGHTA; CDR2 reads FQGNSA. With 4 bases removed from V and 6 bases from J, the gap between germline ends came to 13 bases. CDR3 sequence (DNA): TGTGCCAGCAGCTCCCAGGTCGGGGGCAATGAGCAGTTCTTC. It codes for CASSSQVGGNEQFF.

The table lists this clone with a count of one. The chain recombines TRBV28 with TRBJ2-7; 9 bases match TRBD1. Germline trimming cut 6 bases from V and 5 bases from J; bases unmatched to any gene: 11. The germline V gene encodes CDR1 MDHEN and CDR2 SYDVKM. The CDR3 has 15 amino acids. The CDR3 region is CASSRTRDRVHEQYF. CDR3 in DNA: TGTGCCAGCAGCCGCACCCGGGACAGGGTCCACGAGCAGTACTTC.

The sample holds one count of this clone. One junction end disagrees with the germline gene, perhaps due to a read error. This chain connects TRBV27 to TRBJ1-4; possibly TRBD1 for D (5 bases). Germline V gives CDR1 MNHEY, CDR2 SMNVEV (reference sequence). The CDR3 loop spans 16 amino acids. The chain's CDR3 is CASSFRGIATNKKLFF. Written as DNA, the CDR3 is TGTGCCAGCAGTTTCCGGGGGATTGCAACTAATAAAAAACTGTTTTTT.

CDR3 in amino acids: CSVGVDSYEQYF. DNA of the CDR3: TGCAGCGTTGGGGTTGACAGTTACGAGCAGTACTTC. The V gene is TRBV29-1, the J gene TRBJ2-7; the D gene is possibly TRBD1 (5 bases). This CDR3 has 12 residues. Germline assignment: CDR1 SQVTM and CDR2 ANQGSEA. V lost 4 bases, J lost 4 bases, and 11 bases lay in between.

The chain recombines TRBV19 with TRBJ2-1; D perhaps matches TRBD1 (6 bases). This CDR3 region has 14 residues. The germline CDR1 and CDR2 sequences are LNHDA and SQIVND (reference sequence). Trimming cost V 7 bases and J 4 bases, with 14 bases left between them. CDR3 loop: CASKQGTPYNEQFF. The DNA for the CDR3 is TGTGCCAGTAAACAGGGTACGCCGTACAATGAGCAGTTCTTC.

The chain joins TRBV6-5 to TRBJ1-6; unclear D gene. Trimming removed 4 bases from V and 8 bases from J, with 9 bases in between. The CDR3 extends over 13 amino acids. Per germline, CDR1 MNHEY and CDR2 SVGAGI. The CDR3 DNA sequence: TGTGCCAGCAGTTTAGTGGTGGATTCACCCCTCCACTTT. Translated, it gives CASSLVVDSPLHF.